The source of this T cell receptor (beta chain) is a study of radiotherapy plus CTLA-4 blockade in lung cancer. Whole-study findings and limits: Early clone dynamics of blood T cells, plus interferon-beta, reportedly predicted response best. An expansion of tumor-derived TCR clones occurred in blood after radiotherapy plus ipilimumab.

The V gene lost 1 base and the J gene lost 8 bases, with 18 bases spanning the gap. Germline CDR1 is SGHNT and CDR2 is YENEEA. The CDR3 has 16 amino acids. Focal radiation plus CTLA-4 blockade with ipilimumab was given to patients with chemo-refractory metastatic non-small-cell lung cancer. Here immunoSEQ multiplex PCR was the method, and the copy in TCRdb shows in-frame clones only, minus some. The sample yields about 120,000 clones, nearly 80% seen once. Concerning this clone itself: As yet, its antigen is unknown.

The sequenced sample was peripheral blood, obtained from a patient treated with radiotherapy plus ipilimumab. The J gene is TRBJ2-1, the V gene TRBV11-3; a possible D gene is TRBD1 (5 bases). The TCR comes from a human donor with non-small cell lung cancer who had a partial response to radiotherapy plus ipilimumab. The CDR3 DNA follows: TGTGCCAGCAGCTTAGGGACATCTAGAGCTATCGATGAGCAGTTCTTC. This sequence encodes CASSLGTSRAIDEQFF.